One sample yielded the 15 T cell receptor beta chains listed below, sequenced in a study of blood T cell repertoires in COVID-19. The data were produced by immunoSEQ multiplex PCR, yet TCRdb's version contains in-frame clones alone and is incomplete. This table has about 88,000 clones, about 84% appearing once. Material: peripheral blood. The receptors here all came from an older woman with acute or convalescent COVID-19.

V usage is TRBV27 and J usage is TRBJ2-3; TRBD2 agrees at 14 bases. Trimming took 5 bases from V and 4 from J; bases not matched to a gene: 11. The V gene's germline CDR1 is MNHEY and CDR2 SMNVEV (reference sequence). The CDR3 loop spans 18 amino acids. CDR3 residues: CASSLGLAGVGWADTQYF. In DNA, the CDR3 is TGTGCCAGCAGTCTGGGACTAGCGGGAGTGGGGTGGGCAGATACGCAGTATTTT.

This sequence joins TRBV15 and TRBJ1-3; weak D call: TRBD1 (6 bases). Germline V gene data show CDR1 as LNHNV and CDR2 as YYDKDF (reference sequence). This CDR3 has 15 amino acids. Trimming stripped 1 base from V and 2 bases from J, with 9 bases between. The CDR3 sequence is CATSRGQEAGNTIYF. CDR3 coding DNA: TGTGCCACCAGCAGAGGACAGGAGGCTGGAAACACCATATATTTT.

The V and J genes are TRBV5-6 and TRBJ2-7; D remains unclear. Per germline, CDR1 SGHDT and CDR2 YYEEEE. The ends were cut back, 4 bases at V and 6 bases at J, with 14 bases in the middle. The CDR3 runs to 13 residues. The DNA for the CDR3 is TGTGCCAGCAGCCAAGCTAGATACGGCGAGCAGTACGTC. Translating gives CASSQARYGEQYV.

The V gene is TRBV11-3, the J gene TRBJ2-1; D possibly corresponds to TRBD2 (6 bases). The CDR3 extends over 16 amino acids. Germline assignment: CDR1 SGHNT and CDR2 YENEEA. V dropped 2 bases and J dropped 3 bases, with 14 bases sitting between them. CDR3 loop: CASSLIGGRSYNEQFF. The CDR3, as DNA: TGTGCCAGCAGCTTAATTGGAGGGAGGAGCTACAATGAGCAGTTCTTC.

The V gene is TRBV18, the J gene TRBJ2-5, with TRBD1 matching 9 bases. The CDR3 is 15 residues long. V shed 3 bases, J shed 1 base, and the junction held 3 bases outside the gene matches. Germline CDR1 is KGHSH and CDR2 is LQKENI. This chain's CDR3 is CASSPSTGGQETQYF. In nucleotides, the CDR3 is TGTGCCAGCTCACCGTCGACAGGGGGCCAAGAGACCCAGTACTTC.

The chain uses TRBV18 and TRBJ2-5; possibly TRBD1 for D (6 bases). V was pared by 4 bases and J by 0 bases, with 6 bases between. Germline CDR1 KGHSH, CDR2 LQKENI. The CDR3 is 13 amino acids. In DNA, the CDR3 is TGTGCCAGCTCACAGGGGGACCAAGAGACCCAGTACTTC. Its protein is CASSQGDQETQYF.

A few counts support this clone. The chain joins TRBV3-1 (or the pseudogene TRBV3-2) to TRBJ2-7; the match to TRBD2 covers 7 bases. Germline V gene lookup returns CDR1 LGHDT and CDR2 YNNKEL (reference sequence). V trimming: 4 bases; J trimming: 6 bases; junction bases outside the gene matches: 9. The CDR3 has 14 residues. In DNA, the CDR3 is TGTGCCAGCAGCCCCGGACTAGACCCTCTCGAGCAGTACGTC. Translating gives CASSPGLDPLEQYV.

V usage is TRBV5-8 and J usage is TRBJ2-1, with TRBD2 identical over 7 bases. Losses at the gene ends were 0 bases for V and 15 bases for J; bases not matched to a gene: 3. The CDR3 consists of 11 residues. Germline-derived CDR1 and CDR2 are SGHTS and YDEGEE. CDR3 in amino acids: CASSLGTRGFF. The CDR3 DNA sequence: TGTGCCAGCAGCTTGGGGACTAGGGGGTTCTTC. Complete variable domain (other parts from reference TRBV5-8 and TRBJ2-1): EAGVTQSPTHLIKTRGQQATLRCSPISGHTSVYWYQQALGLGLQFLLWYDEGEERNRGNFPPRFSGRQFPNYSSELNVNALELEDSALYLCASSLGTRGFFGPGTRLTVL.

V gene TRBV19 combines with J gene TRBJ1-5, with 9 bases aligning to TRBD1. The CDR3 has 15 amino acids. The junction had 7 bases not matched to a gene; V was cut back by 8 bases and J by 2 bases. CDR1 is LNHDA, CDR2 SQIVND, per germline (reference sequence). CDR3 sequence (DNA): TGTGCCAGTTTTGACAGGGGGTATGGCAATCAGCCCCAGCATTTT. Encoded protein: CASFDRGYGNQPQHF.

This clone was counted a single time. The chain uses TRBV7-7 and TRBJ2-1; 7 bases align to TRBD2. Per the germline V gene, CDR1 is SSHAT and CDR2 is FNYEAQ (reference sequence). This CDR3 has 17 residues. V was clipped by 1 base and J by 3 bases; unmatched bases: 9. The CDR3 region is CASSLGDAGDYYNEQFF. In nucleotides, the CDR3 is TGTGCCAGCAGCTTAGGGGACGCGGGGGACTACTACAATGAGCAGTTCTTC.

DNA for the CDR3: TGCAGTGCTAGTTCAGGGTCTGGAAACACCATATATTTT. Translation gives CSASSGSGNTIYF. The V gene is TRBV20-1, the J gene TRBJ1-3; perhaps TRBD1 as D (5 bases). The length of the CDR3 is 13 residues. Trimming cost V 3 bases and J 1 base, with 7 bases left between them. In germline, CDR1 is DFQATT, CDR2 SNEGSKA (reference sequence).

This rearrangement joins TRBV7-9 to TRBJ1-2; tentatively, D is TRBD1 (5 bases). V was shortened by 6 bases and J by 3 bases, with 11 bases between the two germline ends. CDR1 SEHNR and CDR2 FQNEAQ come from the germline V gene (reference sequence). The CDR3 is made up of 13 amino acids. CDR3 bases: TGTGCCAGCAGTTCGTCGACAGACTATGGCTACACCTTC. Translating it yields CASSSSTDYGYTF. Using reference TRBV7-9 and TRBJ1-2 for the parts outside the CDR3, the full variable domain is DTGVSQNPRHKITKRGQNVTFRCDPISEHNRLYWYRQTLGQGPEFLTYFQNEAQLEKSRLLSDRFSAERPKGSFSTLEIQRTEQGDSAMYLCASSSSTDYGYTFGSGTRLTVV.

The chain recombines TRBV7-4 with TRBJ1-4; 9 nucleotides align to TRBD1. This CDR3 contains 14 residues. J gave up 15 bases and V 6 bases, and 14 bases lay outside the gene matches. CDR1 and CDR2 (germline): SGHVT, SQSDAQ. CDR3 nucleotide sequence: TGTGCCAGCAGGCATCCCACGGGACAGGGTAAGTTGTTTTTT. This encodes CASRHPTGQGKLFF.

The chain combines TRBV5-5 with TRBJ2-1; weak D call: TRBD1 (6 bases). Trimming stripped 4 bases from V and 8 bases from J, with 16 bases between. The CDR3 loop spans 14 amino acids. The V gene's germline CDR1 is SGHKS and CDR2 YYEKEE (reference sequence). The CDR3 nucleotides are TGTGCCAGCAGCGGTACGACCAGGGGCGATGAGCAGTTCTTC. Its protein product is CASSGTTRGDEQFF.

The chain recombines TRBV13 with TRBJ2-3; D not resolved. Germline CDR1 is PRHDT and CDR2 is FYEKMQ (reference sequence). The CDR3 sequence is 15 residues long. Trimming cost V 0 bases and J 2 bases, with 9 bases left between them. The CDR3 DNA is TGTGCCAGCAGCTTAGGATCAGTCATCACAGATACGCAGTATTTT. Its protein product is CASSLGSVITDTQYF.